These 13 T cell receptor beta chains originate from one sample sequenced in a study of T cells in localized non-small cell lung cancer. TCRdb's table, derived via immunoSEQ multiplex PCR, lists solely in-frame clones and lacks some. The table records tens of thousands of clones, 80% to 90% of them present only once. The sample consisted of peripheral blood, taken before any cancer treatment. The receptor source for this set is a woman aged 35 to 69 with stage I lung adenocarcinoma.

The chain is built from TRBV19 and TRBJ1-5; maybe TRBD1 (5 bases). Germline-derived CDR1 and CDR2 are LNHDA and SQIVND (reference sequence). The CDR3 has 16 residues. V was trimmed by 3 bases and J by 0 bases, leaving 12 bases between them. This chain's CDR3 is CASSISQGNSNQPQHF. The DNA of the CDR3 is TGTGCCAGTAGTATCTCTCAGGGCAATAGCAATCAGCCCCAGCATTTT.

The gene calls are TRBV19 and TRBJ1-2, with a weak D call TRBD1 (6 bases). The CDR3 runs 14 residues. Trimming left V 2 bases short and J 7 bases short, with 14 bases between. The germline V gene encodes CDR1 LNHDA and CDR2 SQIVND (reference sequence). The chain's CDR3 is CASSITGGEAGYTF. The CDR3 DNA follows: TGTGCCAGTAGTATAACCGGGGGCGAGGCTGGCTACACCTTC.

The chain employs TRBV19 and TRBJ1-5; 10 positions agree with TRBD1. In germline, CDR1 is LNHDA, CDR2 SQIVND (reference sequence). V dropped 8 bases and J dropped 0; count of bases not matched to a gene: 10. There are 17 residues in the CDR3. CDR3 nucleotides: TGTGCCAGTGAGACAGGGGGCCGCTTATATAGCAATCAGCCCCAGCATTTT. Its translation: CASETGGRLYSNQPQHF.

The chain is built from TRBV5-1 and TRBJ1-6; maybe TRBD1 (6 bases). The CDR3 has 16 residues. Germline V CDR1 and CDR2: SGHRS, YFSETQ. V was trimmed by 0 bases and J by 7 bases, leaving 14 bases between them. As DNA, the CDR3 is TGCGCCAGCAGCTTGGTTTACAGGGACCCAAATTCACCCCTCCACTTT. Translating it yields CASSLVYRDPNSPLHF.

The gene calls are TRBV11-2 and TRBJ2-4; TRBD1 might be the D (6 bases). Germline V gene sequence: CDR1 SGHAT, CDR2 FQNNGV. Deletions cut 5 bases from V and 0 bases from J, with 14 bases between. This CDR3 has 16 amino acids. CDR3 DNA: TGTGCCAGCAGCGCTTGGACAGCTTTAGCCAAAAACATTCAGTACTTC. The encoded protein is CASSAWTALAKNIQYF.

The chain employs TRBV5-4 and TRBJ1-1; maybe TRBD1 (6 bases). Deletions cut 4 bases from V and 7 bases from J, with 14 bases between. Germline V gene data show CDR1 as SGHNT and CDR2 as YYREEE (reference sequence). The CDR3 spans 13 residues. The CDR3 bases are TGTGCCAGCAGCGATACCGACAGGCGTGAAGCTTTCTTT. This encodes CASSDTDRREAFF. Variable domain in full (rest from reference TRBV5-4 and TRBJ1-1): ETGVTQSPTHLIKTRGQQVTLRCSSQSGHNTVSWYQQALGQGPQFIFQYYREEENGRGNFPPRFSGLQFPNYSSELNVNALELDDSALYLCASSDTDRREAFFGQGTRLTVV.

This rearrangement joins TRBV5-5 to TRBJ2-5; D remains ambiguous. This CDR3 has 13 amino acids. CDR1 is SGHKS, CDR2 YYEKEE, per germline (reference sequence). The ends were cut back, 0 bases at V and 7 bases at J, with 10 bases in the middle. CDR3 nucleotides: TGTGCCAGCAGCTTGGATGTTCTGGGGACCCAGTACTTC. This translates into CASSLDVLGTQYF. The variable domain in full, completed from reference TRBV5-5 and TRBJ2-5, reads DAGVTQSPTHLIKTRGQQVTLRCSPISGHKSVSWYQQVLGQGPQFIFQYYEKEERGRGNFPDRFSARQFPNYSSELNVNALLLGDSALYLCASSLDVLGTQYFGPGTRLLVL.

The V call is TRBV19, the J call TRBJ1-1; TRBD1 agrees at 7 bases. Germline V gene sequence: CDR1 LNHDA, CDR2 SQIVND (reference sequence). Losses at the gene ends were 5 bases for V and 6 bases for J; bases not matched to a gene: 12. The CDR3 length is 15 residues. CDR3 protein: CASSSNRQGPPEAFF. The CDR3 DNA reads as TGTGCCAGTAGTTCCAATAGACAGGGCCCCCCTGAAGCTTTCTTT.

V and J are TRBV19 and TRBJ1-6; 9 nucleotides match TRBD1. Germline assignment: CDR1 LNHDA and CDR2 SQIVND (reference sequence). The trim removed 5 bases at V and 7 bases at J, leaving 15 bases unmatched. This CDR3 has 18 amino acids. CDR3 sequence: CASSPYGVRTGENSPLHF. The CDR3 DNA reads TGTGCCAGTAGTCCTTATGGAGTGCGGACAGGGGAGAATTCACCCCTCCACTTT.

The rearrangement joins TRBV5-4 to TRBJ2-1, with TRBD2 matching over 10 bases. The CDR3 is 18 residues long. CDR1 and CDR2 from the germline V gene are SGHNT and YYREEE (reference sequence). Trimming removed 0 bases from V and 0 bases from J; junction bases left unmatched: 6. CDR3 nucleotides: TGTGCCAGCAGCTTGGATCTAGCGGGGGAGACCTCCTACAATGAGCAGTTCTTC. This codes for CASSLDLAGETSYNEQFF.

The V gene is TRBV28, the J gene TRBJ1-5; 9 nucleotides line up with TRBD1. This CDR3 spans 17 amino acids. The germline gives CDR1 MDHEN, CDR2 SYDVKM. Unmatched junction bases numbered 11, after V lost 7 bases and J lost 1 base. CDR3 region: CASTSDRGGLSNQPQHF. The CDR3 nucleotides are TGTGCCAGCACCTCGGACAGGGGAGGTTTAAGCAATCAGCCCCAGCATTTT.

V usage is TRBV6-1 and J usage is TRBJ2-3; tentative D call: TRBD1 (5 bases). This CDR3 region has 12 residues. Trimming removed 5 bases from V and 9 bases from J, with 12 bases in between. CDR1 is MNHNS, CDR2 SASEGT, per germline. The CDR3 bases are TGTGCCAGCAGTCCCGACAGCGCCACGCAGTATTTT. Translating it yields CASSPDSATQYF.

This CDR3 reads CASSPDGRSYNEQFF. In nucleotides, the CDR3 is TGTGCCAGCAGCCCAGACGGTCGCTCCTACAATGAGCAGTTCTTC. V gene TRBV7-6 combines with J gene TRBJ2-1; D uncertain. Trimming left V 5 bases short and J 0 bases short, with 11 bases between. The germline gives CDR1 SGHVS, CDR2 FNYEAQ. The CDR3 sequence is 15 residues long. Variable domain in full (rest from reference TRBV7-6 and TRBJ2-1): GAGVSQSPRYKVTKRGQDVALRCDPISGHVSLYWYRQALGQGPEFLTYFNYEAQQDKSGLPNDRFSAERPEGSISTLTIQRTEQRDSAMYRCASSPDGRSYNEQFFGPGTRLTVL.